A single sample is the source of the 24 T cell receptor beta chains below, sequenced in a study of cytomegalovirus exposure and HLA in healthy donors. The repertoire was sequenced with immunoSEQ multiplex PCR; TCRdb's copy has only in-frame clones and lacks some. The sample has 250,000 to 300,000 clones, around 90% seen once. The sequenced sample consisted of PBMCs. The receptors were gathered from a woman younger than 30 in good health and CMV-seronegative.

The chain employs TRBV28 and TRBJ2-7, with 7 bases lining up with TRBD1. CDR1 is MDHEN, CDR2 SYDVKM, per germline. The CDR3 has 13 residues. With V trimmed by 9 bases and J by 2 bases, 7 bases remained unmatched. The CDR3 nucleotides read TGTGCCAGTTATGGGGACAGTCCCTACGAGCAGTACTTC. Translating gives CASYGDSPYEQYF.

The chain links TRBV18 to TRBJ2-5; a weak D match, TRBD1 (6 bases). CDR3 size: 14 residues. The V gene's germline CDR1 is KGHSH and CDR2 LQKENI. V was shortened by 2 bases and J by 2 bases, with 9 bases between the two germline ends. The CDR3 DNA is TGTGCCAGCTCACCAAAGACAGGACAAGAGACCCAGTACTTC. Translated: CASSPKTGQETQYF. The variable domain in full, with the rest retrieved from reference TRBV18 and TRBJ2-5, is NAGVMQNPRHLVRRRGQEARLRCSPMKGHSHVYWYRQLPEEGLKFMVYLQKENIIDESGMPKERFSAEFPKEGPSILRIQQVVRGDSAAYFCASSPKTGQETQYFGPGTRLLVL.

J is TRBJ2-2 and V is TRBV10-3; 7 nucleotides align to TRBD1. The CDR3 length is 15 residues. Germline V lookup: CDR1 ENHRY, CDR2 SYGVKD. With V trimmed by 6 bases and J by 1 base, 5 bases remained unmatched. The CDR3 reads CAIRGQPVNTGELFF. The CDR3 region has the DNA TGTGCCATCAGGGGACAGCCGGTGAACACCGGGGAGCTGTTTTTT.

The rearrangement uses TRBV7-2 and TRBJ2-5; 8 nucleotides line up with TRBD2. Trimming at V came to 6 bases and at J to 5 bases, leaving 11 bases not matched to a gene. The CDR3 spans 15 residues. Germline values: CDR1 SGHTA, CDR2 FQGNSA. In nucleotides, the CDR3 is TGTGCCAGCAGGACCGGGACTAGTTCTTGGGAGACCCAGTACTTC. Residues: CASRTGTSSWETQYF. Combining the CDR3 with reference TRBV7-2 and TRBJ2-5 gives the whole variable domain GAGVSQSPSNKVTEKGKDVELRCDPISGHTALYWYRQSLGQGLEFLIYFQGNSAPDKSGLPSDRFSAERTGGSVSTLTIQRTQQEDSAVYLCASRTGTSSWETQYFGPGTRLLVL.

The chain couples TRBV9 to TRBJ1-6; D gene uncertain. The V gene lost 0 bases and the J gene lost 9 bases, with 16 bases spanning the gap. Germline V gives CDR1 SGDLS, CDR2 YYNGEE. The CDR3 loop spans 16 amino acids. In nucleotides, the CDR3 is TGTGCCAGCAGCGTAGGAGGAGGCGGTGTAGGTTCACCCCTCCACTTT. Its protein is CASSVGGGGVGSPLHF.

This clone was picked up one time. V gene TRBV27 combines with J gene TRBJ1-2, with 11 bases matching TRBD1. Looked up from germline, CDR1 is MNHEY and CDR2 is SMNVEV (reference sequence). V shed 6 bases, J shed 7 bases, and the junction held 7 bases outside the gene matches. This CDR3 spans 14 amino acids. The CDR3 nucleotides are TGTGCCAGCAGCACGGACAGGGGGCTGGTTGGCTACACCTTC. Translating it yields CASSTDRGLVGYTF.

The chain recombines TRBV10-3 with TRBJ2-3; TRBD2 aligns across 12 bases. Unmatched junction bases numbered 8, after V lost 4 bases and J lost 3 bases. The CDR3 covers 17 residues. Germline V gene lookup returns CDR1 ENHRY and CDR2 SYGVKD. DNA of the CDR3: TGTGCCATCAGTGGGGCTAGCGGGGGGGCCCTTACAGATACGCAGTATTTT. Protein sequence: CAISGASGGALTDTQYF.

The chain carries TRBV5-1 and TRBJ2-5, with 8 bases lining up with TRBD1. The CDR3 totals 14 residues. The trim removed 4 bases at V and 1 base at J, leaving 3 bases unmatched. CDR1 is SGHRS, CDR2 YFSETQ, per germline. The CDR3 spells CASSIGQGQETQYF. CDR3 bases: TGCGCCAGCAGCATAGGACAGGGCCAAGAGACCCAGTACTTC. The whole variable domain, filled in from reference TRBV5-1 and TRBJ2-5, reads KAGVTQTPRYLIKTRGQQVTLSCSPISGHRSVSWYQQTPGQGLQFLFEYFSETQRNKGNFPGRFSGRQFSNSRSEMNVSTLELGDSALYLCASSIGQGQETQYFGPGTRLLVL.

The chain links TRBV7-6 to TRBJ2-5; 10 bases line up with TRBD1. V shed 5 bases, J shed 4 bases, and the junction held 1 base outside the gene matches. CDR3 size: 13 residues. The germline V gene has CDR1 SGHVS and CDR2 FNYEAQ. The CDR3: CASSRDRGETQYF. CDR3 sequence (DNA): TGTGCCAGCAGCCGGGACAGGGGAGAGACCCAGTACTTC.

CDR3 amino acids: CASSEEASTDTQYF. The CDR3 DNA reads TGTGCCAGCAGTGAAGAGGCGTCTACAGATACGCAGTATTTT. This chain uses TRBV25-1 with TRBJ2-3; D unclear. The germline CDR1 and CDR2 sequences are MGHDK and SYGVNS. V was shortened by 2 bases and J by 3 bases, with 9 bases between the two germline ends. CDR3 length equals 14 residues. Variable domain in full (rest from reference TRBV25-1 and TRBJ2-3): EADIYQTPRYLVIGTGKKITLECSQTMGHDKMYWYQQDPGMELHLIHYSYGVNSTEKGDLSSESTVSRIRTEHFPLTLESARPSHTSQYLCASSEEASTDTQYFGPGTRLTVL.

This clone has only one observation. This chain uses TRBV29-1 with TRBJ2-1; 8 bases map to TRBD1. The junction had 8 bases not matched to a gene; V was cut back by 6 bases and J by 4 bases. Germline CDR1 and CDR2: SQVTM and ANQGSEA. This CDR3 spans 14 amino acids. Here the CDR3 DNA reads TGCAGCGTGTGGGACCGGGACAGGTACAATGAGCAGTTCTTC. It encodes CSVWDRDRYNEQFF.

The chain joins TRBV11-3 to TRBJ2-2, with TRBD2 matching 11 bases. The length of the CDR3 is 16 residues. The V gene's germline CDR1 is SGHNT and CDR2 YENEEA. V dropped 4 bases and J dropped 5; count of bases not matched to a gene: 6. The chain's CDR3 is CASSSTSGGYTGELFF. The CDR3 nucleotides read TGTGCCAGCAGCTCCACTAGCGGGGGTTATACCGGGGAGCTGTTTTTT.

The genes are TRBV28 and TRBJ2-3; D not resolved. Germline assignment: CDR1 MDHEN and CDR2 SYDVKM. The ends were cut back, 6 bases at V and 5 bases at J, with 12 bases in the middle. The CDR3 sequence is 13 residues long. CDR3 residues: CASSPLVLDTQYF. CDR3 nucleotide sequence: TGTGCCAGCAGCCCCCTTGTTTTAGATACGCAGTATTTT.

The chain carries TRBV5-1 and TRBJ2-7, with a possible D match to TRBD2 (7 bases). The CDR3 length is 15 residues. Trimming pared 0 bases from V and 7 bases from J, leaving 17 bases between. CDR1 is SGHRS, CDR2 YFSETQ, per germline. CDR3 nucleotides: TGCGCCAGCAGCTTGGCCATCGGGGGGCTGGGGGAGCAGTACTTC. It specifies CASSLAIGGLGEQYF. The full variable domain, rest sourced from reference TRBV5-1 and TRBJ2-7, is KAGVTQTPRYLIKTRGQQVTLSCSPISGHRSVSWYQQTPGQGLQFLFEYFSETQRNKGNFPGRFSGRQFSNSRSEMNVSTLELGDSALYLCASSLAIGGLGEQYFGPGTRLTVT.

The CDR3 loop is CASTNRGLDSPLHF. Written as DNA, the CDR3 is TGTGCCAGCACGAACAGGGGGCTCGATTCACCCCTCCACTTT. The chain carries TRBV28 and TRBJ1-6, with TRBD1 matching 9 bases. Per the germline V gene, CDR1 is MDHEN and CDR2 is SYDVKM. V shed 7 bases and J 8 bases; nucleotides not matched to a gene: 6. This CDR3 is built from 14 residues.

The gene calls are TRBV7-8 and TRBJ2-1; 12 nucleotides align to TRBD2. CDR1 and CDR2 (germline): SGHVS, FQNEAQ. This CDR3 has 16 amino acids. V trimming: 4 bases; J trimming: 7 bases; junction bases outside the gene matches: 8. CDR3 in amino acids: CASSSLSSGGVNEQFF. CDR3 nucleotides: TGTGCCAGCAGCTCCCTCTCTAGCGGGGGGGTTAATGAGCAGTTCTTC. Variable domain in full (rest from reference TRBV7-8 and TRBJ2-1): GAGVSQSPRYKVAKRGQDVALRCDPISGHVSLFWYQQALGQGPEFLTYFQNEAQLDKSGLPSDRFFAERPEGSVSTLKIQRTQQEDSAVYLCASSSLSSGGVNEQFFGPGTRLTVL.

The chain employs TRBV9 and TRBJ2-2; 9 bases fit TRBD2. The CDR3 is 17 amino acids. Germline loops: CDR1 SGDLS, CDR2 YYNGEE. The V segment lost 0 bases and the J segment 2 bases; nucleotides outside the gene matches: 5. The CDR3 region has the DNA TGTGCCAGCAGCGTAGGGGAGCGGGGGGCCAACACCGGGGAGCTGTTTTTT. It encodes CASSVGERGANTGELFF.

The rearrangement uses TRBV20-1 and TRBJ1-1, with TRBD1 matching over 12 bases. The V segment lost 7 bases and the J segment 10 bases; nucleotides outside the gene matches: 4. The germline V gene encodes CDR1 DFQATT and CDR2 SNEGSKA (reference sequence). The CDR3 contains 11 residues. CDR3 protein: CSGGTGGRAFF. The CDR3 region has the DNA TGCAGTGGCGGGACAGGGGGCAGAGCTTTCTTT.

The V and J genes are TRBV28 and TRBJ1-5, with TRBD1 matching over 10 bases. The germline V gene encodes CDR1 MDHEN and CDR2 SYDVKM. The CDR3 has 16 amino acids. The V and J ends lost 6 bases and 5 bases, in that order; junction bases with no gene match: 10. The CDR3, as DNA: TGTGCCAGCAGGGGCCCCGGGACAGGGGCTTATCAGCCCCAGCATTTT. Protein product: CASRGPGTGAYQPQHF.

This clone was observed once. The chain uses TRBV27 and TRBJ2-3, with D possibly TRBD2 on 6 matching bases. Germline CDR1 is MNHEY and CDR2 is SMNVEV (reference sequence). The CDR3 loop spans 16 amino acids. V lost 3 bases to trimming and J lost 4 bases, with 17 bases between them. The CDR3 coding sequence is TGTGCCAGCAGTTTTAGGACCTCCTGGGGGGCAGATACGCAGTATTTT. Translation: CASSFRTSWGADTQYF.

This chain uses TRBV28 with TRBJ1-5; D unclear. Germline CDR1 and CDR2: MDHEN and SYDVKM. The V and J ends lost 9 bases and 5 bases respectively, with 11 bases between them. This CDR3 has 12 residues. DNA of the CDR3: TGTGCCAGTTTCGGTCGTGATCAGCCCCAGCATTTT. Amino acids: CASFGRDQPQHF.

The V call is TRBV9, the J call TRBJ2-2, with D possibly TRBD1 on 6 matching bases. Germline V gene lookup returns CDR1 SGDLS and CDR2 YYNGEE. The CDR3 is 15 residues long. Trimming took off 4 bases at V and 0 bases at J, with 10 bases between the two ends. In DNA, the CDR3 is TGTGCCAGCAGCCCCCGACAGGCGAACACCGGGGAGCTGTTTTTT. Encoded protein: CASSPRQANTGELFF. Looking up the rest from reference TRBV9 and TRBJ2-2 gives the full variable domain: DSGVTQTPKHLITATGQRVTLRCSPRSGDLSVYWYQQSLDQGLQFLIQYYNGEERAKGNILERFSAQQFPDLHSELNLSSLELGDSALYFCASSPRQANTGELFFGEGSRLTVL.

The V gene is TRBV27, the J gene TRBJ1-1, with TRBD1 matching over 8 bases. Trimming took 4 bases from V and 5 from J; bases not matched to a gene: 3. The CDR3 length is 13 residues. Per germline, CDR1 MNHEY and CDR2 SMNVEV (reference sequence). DNA for the CDR3: TGTGCCAGCAGTTCCAGGGGGCAGACTGAAGCTTTCTTT. As protein: CASSSRGQTEAFF.

This chain connects TRBV5-1 to TRBJ2-1, with 8 bases that match TRBD1. CDR1 is SGHRS and CDR2 is YFSETQ in the germline V gene. With 7 bases clipped from V and 9 bases from J, the junction kept 12 bases outside the gene matches. The CDR3 spans 14 residues. The CDR3 here is CASGAGGMYSEQFF. The CDR3 DNA sequence: TGCGCCAGCGGGGCAGGGGGCATGTATAGTGAGCAGTTCTTC.